This T cell receptor (beta chain) was sequenced for a study of blood T cells in healthy people across ages. A second roughly 6 to 11 cycle PCR used barcoded and J-beta primers. TCRdb recomputed calls from the 5' RACE reads with MiXCR, one row per CDR3 protein. The sample includes roughly 1,100,000 distinct CDR3 sequences, roughly a quarter seen only once; the top ten take around 0.75%. This clonotype has only a few counts. The antigen remains unidentified. Study-level results: It was not possible, with unsorted PBMCs, to conclusively compare naive and antigen-experienced cells.

Another study also made use of these data, one on T cells of mothers and their children.

The sequence came from a girl aged 2-15 years in good health. The specimen sequenced was blood.

For the CDR3, the DNA is TGCGCCAGCAGCTTGGCCCGACCTCTAGCATTCGCTGAGCAGTTCTTC. Residues: CASSLARPLAFAEQFF. The rearrangement links TRBV5-1 to TRBJ2-1, with D possibly being TRBD2 (5 bases). The CDR3 is 16 residues long. V lost 0 bases and J 9 bases, leaving 19 bases between the germline ends. Germline CDR1 and CDR2: SGHRS and YFSETQ.